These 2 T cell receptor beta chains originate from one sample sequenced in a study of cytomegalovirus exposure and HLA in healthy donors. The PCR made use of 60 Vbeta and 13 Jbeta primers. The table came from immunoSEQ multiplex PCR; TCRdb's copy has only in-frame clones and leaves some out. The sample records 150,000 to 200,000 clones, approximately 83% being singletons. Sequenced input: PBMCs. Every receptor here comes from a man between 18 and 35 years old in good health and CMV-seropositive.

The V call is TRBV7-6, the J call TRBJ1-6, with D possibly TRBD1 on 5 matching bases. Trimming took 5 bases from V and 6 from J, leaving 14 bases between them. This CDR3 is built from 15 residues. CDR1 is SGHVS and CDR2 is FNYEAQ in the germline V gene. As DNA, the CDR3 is TGTGCCAGCAGCCCCCATAAGGGGTCTAATTCACCCCTCCACTTT. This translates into CASSPHKGSNSPLHF.

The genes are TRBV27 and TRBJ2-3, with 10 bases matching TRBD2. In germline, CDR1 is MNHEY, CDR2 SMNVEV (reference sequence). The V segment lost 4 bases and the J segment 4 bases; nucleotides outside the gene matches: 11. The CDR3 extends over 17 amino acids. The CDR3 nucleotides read TGTGCCAGCAGTTCGCTAGCGGGGGTCCCTCCTGCAGATACGCAGTATTTT. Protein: CASSSLAGVPPADTQYF.